The 4 T cell receptor beta chains reported below all come from one sample, sequenced in a study of CD8 T cells in ankylosing spondylitis. TCRdb called the 5' RACE reads again in MiXCR, with one record for every CDR3 protein. The data hold 180,000 or so distinct CDR3 sequences, with roughly 12% observed a single time. The sample comprised blood, either unsorted or a sorted T cell fraction (not recorded which). These receptors were collected from a male donor with ankylosing spondylitis or in good health (not recorded which).

This clonotype showed up many times. The chain uses TRBV6-1 and TRBJ1-6, with D unresolved. Between the trimmed V and J ends, which lost 4 bases and 11 bases, there was a span of 18 bases. The V gene's germline CDR1 is MNHNS and CDR2 SASEGT. The CDR3 consists of 15 residues. The CDR3 is CASSGANRGMAPLHF. The CDR3 region has the DNA TGTGCCAGCAGTGGCGCCAACCGTGGGATGGCACCCCTCCACTTT.

The chain carries TRBV14 and TRBJ2-7; no clear D gene. V lost 1 base and J 3 bases, leaving 7 bases between the germline ends. Germline-derived CDR1 and CDR2 are SGHDN and FVKESK. The CDR3 runs 13 residues. The CDR3 coding sequence is TGTGCCAGCAGCCAAGGACCTTTCTACGAGCAGTACTTC. Protein sequence: CASSQGPFYEQYF.

This chain connects TRBV23-1 to TRBJ2-5, with TRBD2 matching over 12 bases. TRBV23-1 belongs to the ORF category, with a function that is uncertain. CDR3 length equals 17 residues. J gave up 3 bases and V 4 bases, and 9 bases lay outside the gene matches. Here the CDR3 DNA reads TGCGCCAGCAGTCGGGCTAGCGGGAGGGGAGGAGAAGAGACCCAGTACTTC. Translation gives CASSRASGRGGEETQYF.

This clonotype was seen many times. The chain couples TRBV12-3 or TRBV12-4 to TRBJ2-5; D is ambiguous. The CDR3 is 15 amino acids. The V end lost 4 bases, the J end lost 6 bases, and 18 bases lay between the germline ends. CDR3 sequence reads: CASSSSGPPMQTQYF. The CDR3 DNA is TGTGCCAGCAGTTCATCCGGACCACCGATGCAGACCCAGTACTTC.